This record looks at one TCR beta chain sequence and its context. The data were produced by immunoSEQ multiplex PCR, yet TCRdb's version contains in-frame clones alone and is incomplete. The sample consists of 150,000 to 200,000 clones, around 82% of them appearing once. The data belong to a study of blood T cell repertoires in COVID-19. At the level of the study: Some COVID-19 samples were acute and others convalescent; all came from the United States, Italy and Spain.

Residents of 24 US areas, aged about 18 to 95 years, made up the participants. Germline V gene sequence: CDR1 SGHRS, CDR2 YFSETQ. The V segment lost 5 bases and the J segment 8 bases; nucleotides outside the gene matches: 10. The CDR3 extends over 14 amino acids. The material sequenced was PBMCs or T cells enriched from blood (not recorded which). The chain carries TRBV5-1 and TRBJ2-1; TRBD1 matches 7 bases. The receptor was isolated from a woman in her forties or fifties with acute COVID-19. In nucleotides, the CDR3 is TGCGCCAGCAGTCATACAGGGGTGAGCGATGAGCAGTTCTTC. It specifies CASSHTGVSDEQFF. Complete variable domain (other parts from reference TRBV5-1 and TRBJ2-1): KAGVTQTPRYLIKTRGQQVTLSCSPISGHRSVSWYQQTPGQGLQFLFEYFSETQRNKGNFPGRFSGRQFSNSRSEMNVSTLELGDSALYLCASSHTGVSDEQFFGPGTRLTVL.